This entry lists 24 T cell receptor beta chains sequenced from one sample in a study of cytomegalovirus exposure and HLA in healthy donors. In the PCR, 60 Vbeta and 13 Jbeta primers were used. Measured with immunoSEQ multiplex PCR; TCRdb has only the in-frame clones, and not every one. The data show 180,000 or so clones, more than 70% seen once. Sequenced: PBMCs. The receptor source for this set is a male donor in good health and CMV-seronegative.

This clone turned up a few times. The gene calls are TRBV29-1 and TRBJ2-1; 9 nucleotides match TRBD1. V lost 2 bases to trimming and J lost 4 bases; unmatched junction nucleotides: 9. The CDR3 sequence is 16 residues long. Germline CDR1 reads SQVTM; CDR2 reads ANQGSEA. The chain's CDR3 is CSVETGGLDSYNEQFF. CDR3 coding DNA: TGCAGCGTTGAAACAGGGGGCCTTGACTCTTACAATGAGCAGTTCTTC.

The chain links TRBV6-1 to TRBJ2-3; 8 positions agree with TRBD1. The CDR3 covers 11 residues. Per germline, CDR1 MNHNS and CDR2 SASEGT. V lost 10 bases to trimming and J lost 6 bases; unmatched junction nucleotides: 3. The CDR3 region has the DNA TGTGCCATCCACAGGGGGGATACGCAGTATTTT. Its translation: CAIHRGDTQYF.

The rearrangement links TRBV7-6 to TRBJ2-7; 11 nucleotides match TRBD1. The CDR3 sequence is 15 residues long. The V segment lost 1 base and the J segment 3 bases; nucleotides outside the gene matches: 2. The germline V gene has CDR1 SGHVS and CDR2 FNYEAQ. CDR3 loop: CASSLGGTGGYEQYF. For the CDR3, the DNA is TGTGCCAGCAGCTTAGGGGGGACAGGGGGCTACGAGCAGTACTTC.

The chain employs TRBV4-2 and TRBJ1-2; perhaps TRBD1 as D (5 bases). Trimming stripped 0 bases from V and 5 bases from J, with 13 bases between. CDR1 is LGHNA, CDR2 YNFKEQ, per germline. This CDR3 contains 15 residues. CDR3 residues: CASSQDRGGAYGYTF. The CDR3 DNA follows: TGTGCCAGCAGCCAAGATCGCGGAGGGGCGTATGGCTACACCTTC.

The V gene is TRBV27, the J gene TRBJ1-2; unclear D gene. The CDR3 is made up of 14 amino acids. V dropped 2 bases and J dropped 6 bases, with 13 bases sitting between them. Germline V gene sequence: CDR1 MNHEY, CDR2 SMNVEV (reference sequence). DNA for the CDR3: TGTGCCAGCAGTTTACGCGGGATGGATCATGGCTACACCTTC. Encoded protein: CASSLRGMDHGYTF.

The rearrangement uses TRBV28 and TRBJ1-1, with 8 bases aligning to TRBD1. CDR1 MDHEN and CDR2 SYDVKM come from the germline V gene. The CDR3 sequence is 19 residues long. The junction had 23 bases not matched to a gene; V was cut back by 6 bases and J by 5 bases. The DNA of the CDR3 is TGTGCCAGCAGGGGCTTAATGACTATCTCAGGACAGGGTTCGACTGAAGCTTTCTTT. It encodes CASRGLMTISGQGSTEAFF.

The chain links TRBV7-9 to TRBJ2-2; weak D call: TRBD2 (5 bases). Germline assignment: CDR1 SEHNR and CDR2 FQNEAQ (reference sequence). The CDR3 sequence is 12 residues long. The germline V and J ends were trimmed by 5 bases and 15 bases, with 16 bases remaining between them. CDR3 coding DNA: TGTGCCAGCAGCGGTTCTTGGGCCGGGGTGTTTTTT. Residues: CASSGSWAGVFF.

The chain combines TRBV28 with TRBJ2-7; 7 bases align to TRBD1. The CDR3 has 15 residues. With 7 bases clipped from V and 9 bases from J, the junction kept 18 bases outside the gene matches. Germline loops: CDR1 MDHEN, CDR2 SYDVKM. The CDR3 is CASTKGQDRPLGQYF. The CDR3 DNA reads TGTGCCAGCACCAAAGGACAGGACCGTCCCTTGGGGCAGTACTTC.

The chain employs TRBV10-3 and TRBJ2-2; the D is unclear. Per the germline V gene, CDR1 is ENHRY and CDR2 is SYGVKD. V dropped 2 bases and J dropped 1 base, with 11 bases sitting between them. The CDR3 sequence is 16 residues long. For the CDR3, the DNA is TGTGCCATCAGTGAGCCCGCTTCGGGGAACACCGGGGAGCTGTTTTTT. This gives the protein CAISEPASGNTGELFF.

CDR3 bases: TGTGCCAGCAGTGAACCGACAGGGGGGGATCAGCCCCAGCATTTT. It codes for CASSEPTGGDQPQHF. V is TRBV2 and J is TRBJ1-5; 9 bases match TRBD1. CDR1 is SNHLY and CDR2 is FYNNEI in the germline V gene. The J segment lost 5 bases and the V segment lost 2 bases, leaving 4 bases of the junction unmatched. The CDR3 length is 15 residues.

This clone occurred a few times. Other DNA sequences in this sample translate to the same CDR3. The gene calls are TRBV9 and TRBJ2-7; 7 bases align to TRBD2. The CDR3 runs to 13 residues. Unmatched junction bases numbered 5, after V lost 0 bases and J lost 8 bases. Germline assignment: CDR1 SGDLS and CDR2 YYNGEE. For the CDR3, the DNA is TGTGCCAGCAGCGTAGACGGGAGGAAGCAGCAGTACTTC. It yields the protein CASSVDGRKQQYF.

This chain links TRBV5-4 with TRBJ1-2, with D uncertain. CDR3 length: 13 residues. Between the trimmed V and J ends, which lost 2 bases and 5 bases, there was a span of 10 bases. Germline V gene lookup returns CDR1 SGHNT and CDR2 YYREEE (reference sequence). This CDR3 reads CASSFHGSYGYTF. The DNA of the CDR3 is TGTGCCAGCAGCTTCCACGGGAGTTATGGCTACACCTTC.

This sequence joins TRBV27 and TRBJ2-2, with 7 bases matching TRBD2. V trimming: 3 bases; J trimming: 3 bases; junction bases outside the gene matches: 10. The CDR3 is 17 amino acids. Looked up from germline, CDR1 is MNHEY and CDR2 is SMNVEV (reference sequence). CDR3 bases: TGTGCCAGCAGTTTCTTGTTCGGCGGGAGAGACACCGGGGAGCTGTTTTTT. It encodes CASSFLFGGRDTGELFF.

This rearrangement joins TRBV27 to TRBJ2-5, with TRBD1 identical over 8 bases. Germline V gene lookup returns CDR1 MNHEY and CDR2 SMNVEV (reference sequence). The V gene end was trimmed by 5 bases and the J gene end by 4 bases; junction bases not matched to a gene: 12. The CDR3 runs 16 residues. CDR3 in amino acids: CASSIHSDRVGETQYF. As DNA, the CDR3 is TGTGCCAGCAGTATACATTCGGACAGGGTTGGAGAGACCCAGTACTTC.

This chain uses TRBV5-4 with TRBJ2-5; 7 nucleotides match TRBD1. J lost 4 bases, V lost 0 bases, and 3 bases had no gene match. This CDR3 region has 14 residues. Germline assignment: CDR1 SGHNT and CDR2 YYREEE (reference sequence). Here the CDR3 DNA reads TGTGCCAGCAGCTTGGGCACAGGGGTAGAGACCCAGTACTTC. This gives the protein CASSLGTGVETQYF.

This clone was counted a few times. The chain carries TRBV7-8 and TRBJ1-6, with 10 bases aligning to TRBD1. This CDR3 has 16 residues. Trimming took 2 bases from V and 10 from J; bases not matched to a gene: 8. The germline gives CDR1 SGHVS, CDR2 FQNEAQ. The CDR3: CASSLLGGQGYSPLHF. In nucleotides, the CDR3 is TGTGCCAGCAGCTTATTGGGGGGACAGGGGTACTCACCCCTCCACTTT.

The chain uses TRBV6-5 and TRBJ2-7, with D tentatively TRBD1 (5 bases). Germline loops: CDR1 MNHEY, CDR2 SVGAGI. The CDR3 runs to 12 residues. With 5 bases removed from V and 6 bases from J, the gap between germline ends came to 11 bases. CDR3 in amino acids: CASSKGVGEQYF. The DNA for the CDR3 is TGTGCCAGCAGTAAAGGGGTGGGCGAGCAGTACTTC.

The chain employs TRBV20-1 and TRBJ2-3, with 8 bases identical to TRBD2. The CDR3 runs to 11 residues. Germline trimming cut 4 bases from V and 11 bases from J; bases unmatched to any gene: 5. CDR1 and CDR2 from the germline V gene are DFQATT and SNEGSKA (reference sequence). The CDR3 DNA sequence: TGCAGTGCTATCGTAGCGGGAAGGCAGTATTTT. Protein sequence: CSAIVAGRQYF.

This clone was seen just once. The V call is TRBV6-5, the J call TRBJ1-1; maybe TRBD1 (6 bases). V was clipped by 5 bases and J by 5 bases, with 18 bases between them. CDR1 is MNHEY and CDR2 is SVGAGI in the germline V gene. This CDR3 is built from 15 residues. CDR3 DNA: TGTGCCAGCAGTCCCGGGGGGGGGCGTGGGACTGAAGCTTTCTTT. Protein: CASSPGGGRGTEAFF.

The rearrangement joins TRBV6-1 to TRBJ2-3; D is uncertain. This CDR3 has 16 residues. CDR1 and CDR2 (germline): MNHNS, SASEGT. Trimming took off 4 bases at V and 0 bases at J, with 14 bases between the two ends. CDR3 protein: CASSVYQSSSTDTQYF. The CDR3 nucleotides read TGTGCCAGCAGTGTTTACCAGTCGTCTAGCACAGATACGCAGTATTTT.

The genes are TRBV7-8 and TRBJ2-3; TRBD1 aligns across 7 bases. The CDR3 is made up of 18 amino acids. Germline V gene data show CDR1 as SGHVS and CDR2 as FQNEAQ. J was trimmed by 9 bases and V by 4 bases; bases with no gene match: 22. In nucleotides, the CDR3 is TGTGCCAGCAGCTCCGAGATGACGTGGAGAACCACACAGGGGACGCAGTATTTT. This encodes CASSSEMTWRTTQGTQYF.

The chain links TRBV27 to TRBJ2-3, with D possibly matching TRBD2 (5 bases). V was clipped by 3 bases and J by 3 bases, with 10 bases between them. The germline V gene encodes CDR1 MNHEY and CDR2 SMNVEV (reference sequence). There are 14 residues in the CDR3. The CDR3, as DNA: TGTGCCAGCAGTTTTGTGGGAGTTACAGATACGCAGTATTTT. Its protein is CASSFVGVTDTQYF.

The V and J genes are TRBV11-2 and TRBJ2-2; the D gene is possibly TRBD2 (5 bases). Per germline, CDR1 SGHAT and CDR2 FQNNGV. This CDR3 region has 14 residues. V gave up 4 bases and J gave up 7 bases, with 13 bases separating them. Here the CDR3 reads CASSSGGSIGELFF. In DNA, the CDR3 is TGTGCCAGCAGCTCAGGAGGTTCTATCGGGGAGCTGTTTTTT.

The chain has TRBV20-1 and TRBJ2-7; perhaps TRBD2 as D (5 bases). The CDR3 runs to 11 residues. V was clipped by 4 bases and J by 6 bases, with 10 bases between them. Germline CDR1 and CDR2: DFQATT and SNEGSKA (reference sequence). The CDR3 DNA sequence: TGCAGTGCTAAAGACTACCGCGAGCAGTACTTC. This encodes CSAKDYREQYF.